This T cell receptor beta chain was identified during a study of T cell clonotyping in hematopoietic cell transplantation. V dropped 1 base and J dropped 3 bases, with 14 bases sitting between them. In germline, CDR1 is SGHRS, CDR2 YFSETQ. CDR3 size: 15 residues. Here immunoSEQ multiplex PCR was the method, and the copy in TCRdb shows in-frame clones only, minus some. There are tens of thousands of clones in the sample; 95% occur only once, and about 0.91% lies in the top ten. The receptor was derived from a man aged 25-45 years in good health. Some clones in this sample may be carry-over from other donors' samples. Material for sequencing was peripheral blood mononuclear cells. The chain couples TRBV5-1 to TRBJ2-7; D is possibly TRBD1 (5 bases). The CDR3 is CASSLSGNRNYEQYF. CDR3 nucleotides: TGCGCCAGCAGCTTGAGTGGAAACAGGAACTACGAGCAGTACTTC.